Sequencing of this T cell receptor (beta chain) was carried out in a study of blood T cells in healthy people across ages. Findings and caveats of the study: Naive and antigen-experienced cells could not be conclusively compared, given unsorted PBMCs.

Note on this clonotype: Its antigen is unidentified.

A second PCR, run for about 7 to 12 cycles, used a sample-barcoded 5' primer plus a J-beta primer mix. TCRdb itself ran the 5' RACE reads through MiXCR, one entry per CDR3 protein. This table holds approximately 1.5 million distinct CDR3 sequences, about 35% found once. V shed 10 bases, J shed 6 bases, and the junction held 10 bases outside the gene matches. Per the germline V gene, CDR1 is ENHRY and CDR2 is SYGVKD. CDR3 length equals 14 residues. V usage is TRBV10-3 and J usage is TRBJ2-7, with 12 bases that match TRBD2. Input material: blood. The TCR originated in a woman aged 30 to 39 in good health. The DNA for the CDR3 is TGTGCCACCAGACTAGCGGGGGCAAGCCTCGAGCAGTACTTC. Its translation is CATRLAGASLEQYF.